These T cell receptor beta chains were read from a single sample in a study of blood T cell repertoires in COVID-19. Sequencing was performed with immunoSEQ multiplex PCR; in TCRdb, only in-frame clones are kept and a portion is missing. The table includes about 74,000 clones, 82% detected once. Sequenced material: peripheral blood. These receptors came from a human donor in a cohort sampled during active COVID-19. Each CDR3 is given with its conserved first and last residue. The D gene is left open where the match is weak. Size values are once, few and many counts, or a class for expanded clones, and some rows have none.

d_gene	v_gene	len	abundance	j_gene	CDR3aa	CDR3nt
TRBD1	TRBV18	16	few	TRBJ1-5	CASSPSGQGTGQPQHF	TGTGCCAGCTCACCGTCAGGACAGGGGACAGGGCAGCCCCAGCATTTT
NA	TRBV5-1	16	NA	TRBJ1-2	CASSPHGMGSFSGYTF	TGCGCCAGCAGCCCCCACGGGATGGGGAGCTTCTCTGGCTACACCTTC
NA	TRBV5-1	14	NA	TRBJ1-2	CASRPKQGDYGYTF	TGCGCCAGCAGGCCTAAACAGGGTGATTATGGCTACACCTTC
NA	TRBV7-9	14	NA	TRBJ2-3	CASSLEGSTDTQYF	TGTGCCAGCAGCTTGGAGGGGAGCACAGATACGCAGTATTTT
TRBD2	TRBV11-2	17	NA	TRBJ2-5	CASSLVYAGVYVETQYF	TGTGCCAGCAGCTTAGTTTATGCGGGGGTTTATGTAGAGACCCAGTACTTC
TRBD2	TRBV6-5	14	NA	TRBJ2-3	CASIPAGAGDTQYF	TGTGCCAGCATCCCAGCGGGGGCGGGAGATACGCAGTATTTT
TRBD1	TRBV5-4	15	NA	TRBJ1-1	CASSLGGTVNTEAFF	TGTGCCAGCAGCTTGGGTGGGACAGTAAACACTGAAGCTTTCTTT
NA	TRBV4-3	16	NA	TRBJ1-2	CASSQEVGVGNYGYTF	TGCGCCAGCAGCCAAGAAGTCGGGGTGGGAAACTATGGCTACACCTTC
NA	TRBV7-2	13	NA	TRBJ1-2	CASITRGRTEYTF	TGTGCCAGCATCACAAGGGGCCGGACAGAGTACACCTTC
NA	TRBV7-3	15	NA	TRBJ1-4	CASSLTGQGGEKLFF	TGTGCCAGCAGCTTAACGGGGCAGGGCGGCGAAAAACTGTTTTTT
NA	TRBV21-1	16	NA	TRBJ1-1	CASSKGLRDRVTEAFF	TGTGCCAGCAGCAAAGGCCTCCGGGACAGGGTCACTGAAGCTTTCTTT
NA	TRBV9	15	NA	TRBJ2-3	CASSVQGSGSDTQYF	TGTGCCAGCAGCGTACAGGGTAGTGGATCCGATACGCAGTATTTT
TRBD1	TRBV5-1	15	once	TRBJ2-7	CASSLGQGPTYEQYF	TGCGCCAGCAGCTTGGGACAGGGGCCCACCTACGAGCAGTACTTC
TRBD1	TRBV2	12	NA	TRBJ2-7	CAADRGRGEQYF	TGTGCCGCCGACAGGGGGCGCGGCGAGCAGTACTTC
NA	TRBV19	14	NA	TRBJ1-1	CASTLGGEGTEAFF	TGTGCCAGTACATTAGGGGGTGAGGGCACTGAAGCTTTCTTT
NA	TRBV5-4	16	NA	TRBJ1-2	CASSLVPGQTNYGYTF	TGTGCCAGCAGCTTGGTTCCCGGACAGACTAACTATGGCTACACCTTC
TRBD1	TRBV27	14	NA	TRBJ2-7	CASRPTGGRDEQYF	TGTGCCAGCAGGCCGACAGGGGGCAGGGACGAGCAGTACTTC
TRBD1	TRBV6-2/TRBV6-3	17	NA	TRBJ2-7	CASSYPSRDRVSYEQYF	TGTGCCAGCAGTTACCCCTCCCGGGACAGGGTCTCCTACGAGCAGTACTTC
TRBD1	TRBV7-3	15	NA	TRBJ1-1	CASSSTGGLGTEAFF	TGTGCCAGCAGCTCGACAGGGGGTTTGGGCACTGAAGCTTTCTTT
TRBD1	TRBV5-4	15	NA	TRBJ2-7	CASSFPGQGWNEQYF	TGTGCCAGCAGCTTTCCGGGACAGGGTTGGAACGAGCAGTACTTC
NA	TRBV2	12	NA	TRBJ2-7	CASRLGVSEQYF	TGTGCCAGCCGACTGGGAGTAAGTGAGCAGTACTTC
TRBD1	TRBV18	15	few	TRBJ1-1	CASSPRDRRRDEAFF	TGTGCCAGCTCACCAAGGGACAGGCGACGAGATGAAGCTTTCTTT